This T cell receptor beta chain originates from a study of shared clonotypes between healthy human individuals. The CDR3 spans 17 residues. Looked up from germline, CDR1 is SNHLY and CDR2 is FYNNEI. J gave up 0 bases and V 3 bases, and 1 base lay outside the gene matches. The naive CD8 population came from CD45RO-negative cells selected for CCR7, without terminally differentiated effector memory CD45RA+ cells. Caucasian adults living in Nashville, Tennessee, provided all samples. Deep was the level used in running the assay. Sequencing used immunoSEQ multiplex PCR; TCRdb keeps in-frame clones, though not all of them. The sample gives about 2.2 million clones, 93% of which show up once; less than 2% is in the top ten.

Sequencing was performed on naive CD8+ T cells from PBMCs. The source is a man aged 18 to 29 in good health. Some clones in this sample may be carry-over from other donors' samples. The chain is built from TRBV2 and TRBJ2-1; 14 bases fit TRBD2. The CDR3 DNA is TGTGCCAGCAGTGATGGGACTAGCGGGAGCTCCTACAATGAGCAGTTCTTC. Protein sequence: CASSDGTSGSSYNEQFF.